This T cell receptor (beta chain) was retrieved from a study of cytomegalovirus exposure and HLA in healthy donors. V was clipped by 8 bases and J by 0 bases; unmatched bases: 4. The CDR3 contains 14 residues. Germline V CDR1 and CDR2: MNHNS, SASEGT. Profiled with immunoSEQ multiplex PCR; TCRdb holds only in-frame clones, not every one. The profile covers about 130,000 clones, with roughly 89% appearing a single time and roughly 1.2% taken by the ten largest. The receptor was derived from a woman under 30 in good health and CMV-seronegative. The sequencing input was PBMCs. This chain links TRBV6-1 with TRBJ1-3; 7 nucleotides match TRBD1. The CDR3 DNA follows: TGTGCCAGCCAACGGACAGGCTCTGGAAACACCATATATTTT. Translation: CASQRTGSGNTIYF.